The 23 T cell receptor beta chains reported below all come from one sample, sequenced in a study of human T cells and chemical hapten exposure. Time point here: pre-sensitization, week 0. The sample's treatment: therapeutic diphenylcyclopropenone sensitization with weekly scalp DPC. MiXCR, run by TCRdb on the RACE reads, gives a single entry per CDR3 protein. The sample lists around 380,000 distinct CDR3 sequences, 5.5% occurring once. The source was whole blood, collected in connection with sensitization to the hapten diphenylcyclopropenone (DPC). The source is a woman between 18 and 30 years old with alopecia areata. Some clones in this sample may be carry-over from other donors' samples.

This clonotype was recorded at least ten times. This may arise from a read error, as a much more abundant clone is one base away. V gene TRBV27 combines with J gene TRBJ1-1; no definite D call. Germline V CDR1 and CDR2: MNHEY, SMNVEV (reference sequence). V shed 2 bases and J shed 5 bases, with 9 bases lying between them. CDR3 length equals 13 residues. The DNA for the CDR3 is TGTGCCAGCAGTTTACAGGTGAGGACTGAAGCTTTCTTT. As protein: CASSLQVRTEAFF.

This clonotype was seen repeatedly, ten times or more. This rearrangement joins TRBV7-9 to TRBJ1-1, with 9 bases fitting TRBD1. This CDR3 contains 15 residues. From germline, CDR1 is SEHNR and CDR2 FQNEAQ (reference sequence). J gave up 5 bases and V 1 base, and 5 bases lay outside the gene matches. CDR3 DNA: TGTGCCAGCAGCTTAGGCGGGACAGGGAGGACTGAAGCTTTCTTT. Translated, it gives CASSLGGTGRTEAFF.

This clonotype was found many times. V gene TRBV6-5 combines with J gene TRBJ1-6; D might be TRBD1 (6 bases). CDR3 length: 14 residues. The germline V gene has CDR1 MNHEY and CDR2 SVGAGI. Trimming pared 6 bases from V and 4 bases from J, leaving 10 bases between. CDR3: CASRHTGYNSPLHF. Written as DNA, the CDR3 is TGTGCCAGCAGACATACAGGGTATAATTCACCCCTCCACTTT.

The chain couples TRBV7-8 to TRBJ1-2; D not certain. CDR1 and CDR2 from the germline V gene are SGHVS and FQNEAQ. The length of the CDR3 is 13 residues. V was shortened by 5 bases and J by 4 bases, with 11 bases between the two germline ends. Written as DNA, the CDR3 is TGTGCCAGCAGCCGTAGGGATGGCTATGGCTACACCTTC. Translation gives CASSRRDGYGYTF. Variable domain in full (rest from reference TRBV7-8 and TRBJ1-2): GAGVSQSPRYKVAKRGQDVALRCDPISGHVSLFWYQQALGQGPEFLTYFQNEAQLDKSGLPSDRFFAERPEGSVSTLKIQRTQQEDSAVYLCASSRRDGYGYTFGSGTRLTVV.

This clonotype was recorded many times. This chain uses TRBV5-6 with TRBJ2-7; D might be TRBD1 (6 bases). In germline, CDR1 is SGHDT, CDR2 YYEEEE. The CDR3 is 14 amino acids. The V end lost 4 bases, the J end lost 9 bases, and 20 bases lay between the germline ends. The CDR3 loop reads CASSPGQGQWGQYF. CDR3 bases: TGTGCCAGCAGCCCTGGGCAGGGGCAGTGGGGGCAGTACTTC.

This clonotype was seen once. This sequence may be a read error, since a much larger clone differs from it by one base. The chain combines TRBV28 with TRBJ2-7; 10 positions agree with TRBD1. Germline V gives CDR1 MDHEN, CDR2 SYDVKM. This CDR3 region has 13 residues. The V and J ends lost 5 bases and 9 bases, in that order; junction bases with no gene match: 7. CDR3 loop: CASSPGTGDGQYF. The CDR3 DNA is TGTGCCAGCAGTCCCGGGACAGGGGACGGGCAGTACTTC.

This clonotype showed up just a few times. The chain links TRBV4-2 to TRBJ1-1, with unresolved D. The germline CDR1 and CDR2 sequences are LGHNA and YNFKEQ. Trimming took off 1 base at V and 0 bases at J, with 12 bases between the two ends. The CDR3 sequence is 16 residues long. The CDR3 spells CASSQVGGIMNTEAFF. The CDR3 nucleotides read TGTGCCAGCAGCCAAGTGGGAGGTATCATGAACACTGAAGCTTTCTTT.

This clonotype was detected only a few times. The chain employs TRBV10-3 and TRBJ1-2; TRBD1 matches at 7 bases. CDR3 length: 17 residues. Germline V gene sequence: CDR1 ENHRY, CDR2 SYGVKD. V gave up 0 bases and J gave up 1 base; unmatched junction bases: 8. The CDR3 DNA reads as TGTGCCATCAGTGAGTCTACCACAGGGGATATTAACTATGGCTACACCTTC. It translates to CAISESTTGDINYGYTF.

The chain recombines TRBV6-1 with TRBJ1-1; possibly TRBD1 for D (5 bases). Germline CDR1 reads MNHNS; CDR2 reads SASEGT. This CDR3 comprises 13 residues. V shed 6 bases and J shed 3 bases, with 11 bases lying between them. DNA for the CDR3: TGTGCCAGCAGGCCGGGACGGGACACTGAAGCTTTCTTT. Its translation: CASRPGRDTEAFF.

This clonotype appeared many times. The rearrangement joins TRBV29-1 to TRBJ2-3, with 7 bases that match TRBD2. Per the germline V gene, CDR1 is SQVTM and CDR2 is ANQGSEA. Trimming took 5 bases from V and 6 from J; bases not matched to a gene: 17. CDR3 size: 16 residues. In DNA, the CDR3 is TGCAGCGTTCCCCCCCCGGGGGACTGGGGGGGGGATACGCAGTATTTT. Translating gives CSVPPPGDWGGDTQYF.

The sample holds a few counts of this clonotype. The chain employs TRBV18 and TRBJ1-1, with unresolved D. Germline-derived CDR1 and CDR2 are KGHSH and LQKENI. Trimming took off 3 bases at V and 5 bases at J, with 13 bases between the two ends. CDR3 length equals 14 residues. The CDR3 sequence is CASSPLLGRTEAFF. CDR3 in DNA: TGTGCCAGCTCACCGTTACTAGGGAGGACTGAAGCTTTCTTT. Filled out from reference TRBV18 and TRBJ1-1, the complete variable domain reads NAGVMQNPRHLVRRRGQEARLRCSPMKGHSHVYWYRQLPEEGLKFMVYLQKENIIDESGMPKERFSAEFPKEGPSILRIQQVVRGDSAAYFCASSPLLGRTEAFFGQGTRLTVV.

This clonotype was counted many times. The chain links TRBV25-1 to TRBJ2-7; a possible D gene is TRBD1 (6 bases). The CDR3 length is 15 residues. Per the germline V gene, CDR1 is MGHDK and CDR2 is SYGVNS. Trimming removed 6 bases at V and 2 bases at J, with 17 bases between. Written as DNA, the CDR3 is TGTGCCAGCAGAGCTCGGACAGATCCTCCCTACGAGCAGTACTTC. This codes for CASRARTDPPYEQYF.

This clonotype was seen at least ten times. The chain couples TRBV11-2 to TRBJ1-3; D not resolved. The germline CDR1 and CDR2 sequences are SGHAT and FQNNGV. Deletions cut 4 bases from V and 4 bases from J, with 8 bases between. The length of the CDR3 is 13 residues. The CDR3 DNA reads TGTGCCAGCAGCTCATCACCGGGAAACACCATATATTTT. It translates to CASSSSPGNTIYF.

This clonotype was seen repeatedly, ten times or more. The rearrangement uses TRBV12-3 or TRBV12-4 and TRBJ1-2; possibly TRBD1 for D (5 bases). The CDR3 contains 14 residues. Between the trimmed V and J ends, which lost 5 bases and 5 bases, there was a span of 15 bases. CDR3 sequence (DNA): TGTGCCAGCAGTCCCGGTAGAGGGGCATATGGCTACACCTTC. Residues: CASSPGRGAYGYTF.

The table lists this clonotype with a few counts. DNA for the CDR3: TGTGCCAGCTCACCAGGGACAGGGGGAAGGGTGAACACTGAAGCTTTCTTT. Protein sequence: CASSPGTGGRVNTEAFF. This sequence joins TRBV18 and TRBJ1-1; 11 bases are shared with TRBD1. Germline lookup yields CDR1 KGHSH and CDR2 LQKENI. With V trimmed by 2 bases and J by 0 bases, 5 bases remained unmatched. The CDR3 has 17 residues.

In its sample, this clonotype was seen many times. The chain joins TRBV2 to TRBJ1-4; D unresolved. The V gene's germline CDR1 is SNHLY and CDR2 FYNNEI. This CDR3 contains 11 residues. V lost 7 bases to trimming and J lost 7 bases, with 7 bases between them. The CDR3 is CASNLAEKLFF. In nucleotides, the CDR3 is TGTGCCAGCAACCTCGCTGAAAAACTGTTTTTT.

This clonotype was seen a few times. The chain combines TRBV14 with TRBJ2-3; no definite D call. V lost 0 bases to trimming and J lost 2 bases, with 9 bases between them. This CDR3 region has 15 residues. The germline V gene has CDR1 SGHDN and CDR2 FVKESK. The CDR3 loop reads CASSQDWGNTDTQYF. CDR3 bases: TGTGCCAGCAGCCAAGATTGGGGAAACACAGATACGCAGTATTTT.

This chain uses TRBV27 with TRBJ2-3; 11 bases are a match to TRBD2. Unmatched junction bases numbered 6, after V lost 4 bases and J lost 6 bases. The CDR3 covers 15 residues. Per germline, CDR1 MNHEY and CDR2 SMNVEV (reference sequence). In nucleotides, the CDR3 is TGTGCCAGCAGTTCCGTCGCTAGCGGGGGGGATACGCAGTATTTT. Translating gives CASSSVASGGDTQYF.

This clonotype was counted between two and nine times. V usage is TRBV6-2 or TRBV6-3 and J usage is TRBJ2-7; D may be TRBD1 (5 bases). The CDR3 sequence is 14 residues long. Per the germline V gene, CDR1 is MNHEY and CDR2 is SVGEGT. V was clipped by 2 bases and J by 9 bases, with 17 bases between them. The CDR3 DNA is TGTGCCAGCAGTTACAAGTTGACAGCTACGGTGCAGTACTTC. This gives the protein CASSYKLTATVQYF.

This clonotype was counted once. A much larger clone differs by one base, so this may be a read error. The chain joins TRBV5-5 to TRBJ2-5; the match to TRBD2 covers 13 bases. This CDR3 has 18 residues. Germline CDR1 SGHKS, CDR2 YYEKEE (reference sequence). The V and J ends lost 1 base and 0 bases, in that order; junction bases with no gene match: 6. This chain's CDR3 is CASSLQTSGGRNQETQYF. CDR3 nucleotides: TGTGCCAGCAGCTTGCAGACTAGCGGGGGGCGGAACCAAGAGACCCAGTACTTC.

The chain links TRBV7-2 to TRBJ1-1; 7 nucleotides align to TRBD1. CDR3 length: 18 residues. The junction had 15 bases not matched to a gene; V was cut back by 5 bases and J by 0 bases. Germline assignment: CDR1 SGHTA and CDR2 FQGNSA. In DNA, the CDR3 is TGTGCCAGCAGCCTTCTGCGGACAGGCCCAACCCTGAACACTGAAGCTTTCTTT. This encodes CASSLLRTGPTLNTEAFF.

This clonotype has a count of ten or more. The V gene is TRBV7-9, the J gene TRBJ1-3, with D unresolved. Germline V lookup: CDR1 SEHNR, CDR2 FQNEAQ (reference sequence). This CDR3 has 17 amino acids. Between the trimmed V and J ends, which lost 3 bases and 0 bases, there was a span of 15 bases. The CDR3 DNA reads as TGTGCCAGCAGCTTGAAAGCCGAAGGCAGCTCTGGAAACACCATATATTTT. This encodes CASSLKAEGSSGNTIYF.

This clonotype was counted ten times or more. The chain employs TRBV5-6 and TRBJ1-1, with 7 positions matching TRBD1. Germline CDR1 SGHDT, CDR2 YYEEEE. Losses at the gene ends were 1 base for V and 2 bases for J; bases not matched to a gene: 8. CDR3 size: 16 residues. CDR3 loop: CASSLPYRGRNTEAFF. The CDR3 nucleotides read TGTGCCAGCAGCTTGCCCTACAGGGGACGAAACACTGAAGCTTTCTTT. Complete variable domain (other parts from reference TRBV5-6 and TRBJ1-1): DAGVTQSPTHLIKTRGQQVTLRCSPKSGHDTVSWYQQALGQGPQFIFQYYEEEERQRGNFPDRFSGHQFPNYSSELNVNALLLGDSALYLCASSLPYRGRNTEAFFGQGTRLTVV.